The 21 T cell receptor beta chains below were found in one sample sequenced in a study of radiotherapy plus CTLA-4 blockade in lung cancer. Here immunoSEQ multiplex PCR was the method, and the copy in TCRdb shows in-frame clones only, minus some. This table has about 60,000 clones, 77% appearing once. Sequenced here: peripheral blood, sampled from a patient treated with radiotherapy plus ipilimumab. These receptors all stem from a human donor with non-small cell lung cancer who had a partial response to radiotherapy plus ipilimumab.

This chain connects TRBV7-2 to TRBJ1-2; TRBD1 might be the D (5 bases). The CDR3 totals 14 residues. Germline V gene sequence: CDR1 SGHTA, CDR2 FQGNSA. V lost 5 bases and J lost 3, with 13 bases in between. CDR3 bases: TGTGCCAGCAGCCCACGGGGAGGGGACTATGGCTACACCTTC. Its protein product is CASSPRGGDYGYTF. Variable domain in full (rest from reference TRBV7-2 and TRBJ1-2): GAGVSQSPSNKVTEKGKDVELRCDPISGHTALYWYRQSLGQGLEFLIYFQGNSAPDKSGLPSDRFSAERTGGSVSTLTIQRTQQEDSAVYLCASSPRGGDYGYTFGSGTRLTVV.

The V gene is TRBV6-1, the J gene TRBJ2-3, with 8 bases aligning to TRBD2. J gave up 3 bases and V 8 bases, and 7 bases lay outside the gene matches. Per the germline V gene, CDR1 is MNHNS and CDR2 is SASEGT. The CDR3 is made up of 14 amino acids. Here the CDR3 reads CASYDGGETDTQYF. The CDR3 coding sequence is TGTGCCAGCTATGACGGGGGGGAAACAGATACGCAGTATTTT.

This chain uses TRBV6-1 with TRBJ2-7, with 9 bases aligning to TRBD1. V shed 2 bases and J 1 base; nucleotides not matched to a gene: 12. Per germline, CDR1 MNHNS and CDR2 SASEGT. The CDR3 extends over 18 amino acids. In DNA form, the CDR3 reads TGTGCCAGCAGTGAAAAGGATTCGGGACAGGGCCGATCCTACGAGCAGTACTTC. Its protein is CASSEKDSGQGRSYEQYF.

A single count supports this clone. The sample holds other DNA sequences that translate to the same CDR3. V usage is TRBV7-2 and J usage is TRBJ2-5; 11 bases agree with TRBD1. The V and J ends lost 9 bases and 4 bases, in that order; junction bases with no gene match: 13. The CDR3 length is 16 residues. Germline CDR1 reads SGHTA; CDR2 reads FQGNSA. The CDR3 here is CASSPSVGTGGETQYF. For the CDR3, the DNA is TGTGCCAGTAGCCCCTCGGTAGGGACAGGGGGAGAGACCCAGTACTTC.

This clone appeared a few times. V gene TRBV5-6 combines with J gene TRBJ2-7; D might be TRBD1 (6 bases). The CDR3 spans 15 residues. Trimming removed 4 bases from V and 5 bases from J, with 19 bases in between. Germline CDR1 SGHDT, CDR2 YYEEEE. The CDR3 here is CASSPNIDRSDEQYF. The CDR3 nucleotides read TGTGCCAGCAGCCCGAATATAGACAGGAGCGACGAGCAGTACTTC.

The V and J genes are TRBV12-5 and TRBJ1-2; the D gene is possibly TRBD1 (5 bases). The V gene's germline CDR1 is LGHNT and CDR2 FRNRAP. The CDR3 runs to 16 residues. The V and J ends lost 2 bases and 4 bases respectively, with 17 bases between them. CDR3 loop: CASGLPGPKRRYGYTF. The CDR3 DNA follows: TGTGCTAGTGGTTTGCCAGGGCCCAAAAGGCGCTATGGCTACACCTTC.

The rearrangement links TRBV7-8 to TRBJ1-5, with TRBD1 matching 9 bases. Germline V gene data show CDR1 as SGHVS and CDR2 as FQNEAQ. V lost 4 bases, J lost 6 bases, and 10 bases stayed unmatched. CDR3 length equals 16 residues. CDR3 residues: CASSSGGQGPGQPQHF. The DNA for the CDR3 is TGTGCCAGCAGCTCAGGAGGACAGGGGCCTGGTCAGCCCCAGCATTTT.

The rearrangement uses TRBV5-1 and TRBJ2-1, with 9 bases matching TRBD2. V lost 3 bases and J lost 5; bases outside the gene matches: 9. CDR1 and CDR2 from the germline V gene are SGHRS and YFSETQ. CDR3 length equals 16 residues. The CDR3 loop is CASSSRVAGGDNEQFF. The CDR3 nucleotides read TGCGCCAGCAGCTCTAGAGTGGCGGGGGGGGACAATGAGCAGTTCTTC. Full variable domain (missing parts from reference TRBV5-1 and TRBJ2-1): KAGVTQTPRYLIKTRGQQVTLSCSPISGHRSVSWYQQTPGQGLQFLFEYFSETQRNKGNFPGRFSGRQFSNSRSEMNVSTLELGDSALYLCASSSRVAGGDNEQFFGPGTRLTVL.

This clone has a handful of counts. The chain is built from TRBV6-1 and TRBJ1-4; 7 positions agree with TRBD1. V was clipped by 0 bases and J by 4 bases; unmatched bases: 2. Germline V lookup: CDR1 MNHNS, CDR2 SASEGT. CDR3 length equals 15 residues. The CDR3 DNA reads as TGTGCCAGCAGTGAAGCGGCAGGGGGTAATGAAAAACTGTTTTTT. Its protein product is CASSEAAGGNEKLFF.

The rearrangement joins TRBV28 to TRBJ2-1; D is uncertain. Germline CDR1 MDHEN, CDR2 SYDVKM. This CDR3 spans 13 amino acids. V shed 2 bases and J shed 4 bases, with 6 bases lying between them. The CDR3 spells CASSLVQYNEQFF. In DNA form, the CDR3 reads TGTGCCAGCAGTTTAGTACAGTACAATGAGCAGTTCTTC.

This rearrangement joins TRBV23-1 to TRBJ2-7; 7 nucleotides line up with TRBD1. Being an ORF, TRBV23-1 has a function that is uncertain. After removal of 1 base from V and 4 bases from J, the junction contained 4 bases not matched to a gene. The CDR3 is 14 residues long. DNA of the CDR3: TGCGCCAGCAGTCAATGGGGGACAGCTTACGAGCAGTACTTC. Protein sequence: CASSQWGTAYEQYF.

There are a few counts of this clone. The rearrangement joins TRBV27 to TRBJ2-5; tentatively, D is TRBD1 (5 bases). Matching the DNA end better, TRBJ2-7 makes the J call doubtful. The germline gives CDR1 MNHEY, CDR2 SMNVEV (reference sequence). The CDR3 totals 13 residues. The CDR3 nucleotides read TGTGCCAGCAGCAGACAGACAGCCTACGAGCAGTACTTC. It specifies CASSRQTAYEQYF.

This chain connects TRBV5-1 to TRBJ2-7; TRBD1 is a possible D gene (5 bases). This CDR3 comprises 13 residues. Germline V lookup: CDR1 SGHRS, CDR2 YFSETQ. V shed 2 bases and J shed 3 bases, with 9 bases lying between them. CDR3 region: CASSFLGDYEQYF. CDR3 in DNA: TGCGCCAGCAGCTTTTTAGGGGACTACGAGCAGTACTTC.

V gene TRBV5-1 combines with J gene TRBJ1-2; the D gene is possibly TRBD1 (5 bases). The CDR3 runs 14 residues. V was shortened by 7 bases and J by 0 bases, with 13 bases between the two germline ends. Germline assignment: CDR1 SGHRS and CDR2 YFSETQ. CDR3 region: CASFPGGTNYGYTF. The CDR3 nucleotides read TGCGCCAGCTTTCCGGGGGGAACTAACTATGGCTACACCTTC. Based on the CDR3 plus reference TRBV5-1 and TRBJ1-2, the full variable domain is KAGVTQTPRYLIKTRGQQVTLSCSPISGHRSVSWYQQTPGQGLQFLFEYFSETQRNKGNFPGRFSGRQFSNSRSEMNVSTLELGDSALYLCASFPGGTNYGYTFGSGTRLTVV.

In its sample, this clone was seen a few times. The CDR3: CASTRRRDRVHEQYF. The CDR3 DNA reads as TGTGCCAGCACCCGCAGGCGGGACAGGGTCCACGAGCAGTACTTC. The chain couples TRBV27 to TRBJ2-7; TRBD1 matches at 9 bases. Unmatched junction bases numbered 12, after V lost 7 bases and J lost 5 bases. CDR1 and CDR2 from the germline V gene are MNHEY and SMNVEV (reference sequence). CDR3 length: 15 amino acids.

The V call is TRBV5-6, the J call TRBJ2-1; D not resolved. The ends were cut back, 6 bases at V and 8 bases at J, with 15 bases in the middle. The CDR3 loop spans 13 amino acids. Per the germline V gene, CDR1 is SGHDT and CDR2 is YYEEEE. The CDR3 region has the DNA TGTGCCAGCATACTAACCCCAGCCCATGAGCAGTTCTTC. Amino acids: CASILTPAHEQFF.

This clone was recorded a few times. J is TRBJ1-1 and V is TRBV6-5; D not certain. V lost 7 bases, J lost 3 bases, and 15 bases lay in between. Germline lookup yields CDR1 MNHEY and CDR2 SVGAGI. CDR3 size: 14 residues. CDR3 nucleotides: TGTGCCAGCACTTCCACCGGCGGGTACACTGAAGCTTTCTTT. Its translation: CASTSTGGYTEAFF.

This chain links TRBV29-1 with TRBJ2-1; tentative D call: TRBD1 (6 bases). The ends were cut back, 8 bases at V and 4 bases at J, with 18 bases in the middle. Looked up from germline, CDR1 is SQVTM and CDR2 is ANQGSEA. CDR3 size: 14 residues. CDR3 loop: CSLLRGFAYNEQFF. The CDR3, as DNA: TGCAGCCTCCTCAGGGGCTTTGCGTACAATGAGCAGTTCTTC.

V usage is TRBV19 and J usage is TRBJ1-1; 10 bases fit TRBD1. The CDR3 loop spans 12 amino acids. Germline V CDR1 and CDR2: LNHDA, SQIVND (reference sequence). V was pared by 6 bases and J by 9 bases, with 4 bases of the junction left unmatched. The CDR3, as DNA: TGTGCCAGTAGCAGGACAGGGGGGCAAGCTTTCTTT. Encoded protein: CASSRTGGQAFF.

The chain combines TRBV6-5 with TRBJ1-2; D ambiguous. Germline V gene data show CDR1 as MNHEY and CDR2 as SVGAGI. V was pared by 5 bases and J by 3 bases, with 16 bases between. The CDR3 has 15 residues. Here the CDR3 DNA reads TGTGCCAGCAGTCACCCCAAGGCGGGTGACTATGGCTACACCTTC. This sequence encodes CASSHPKAGDYGYTF.

The genes are TRBV30 and TRBJ1-1; D unresolved. Germline V gives CDR1 GTSNPN, CDR2 SVGIG (reference sequence). The CDR3 is made up of 15 amino acids. V gave up 4 bases and J gave up 0 bases, with 15 bases separating them. The CDR3 is CAWTRPTSLNTEAFF. The DNA for the CDR3 is TGTGCCTGGACCCGCCCGACATCCCTGAACACTGAAGCTTTCTTT.